The source of this T cell receptor (beta chain) is a study of shared clonotypes between healthy human individuals. Study in general: Used for every donor were three CD4 naive, three CD4 memory, two CD8 naive and one CD8 memory plate.

Assay: immunoSEQ multiplex PCR; the TCRdb copy retains only in-frame clones and omits some. The table includes 2.5 million or so clones, around 90% detected once. The junction had 2 bases not matched to a gene; V was cut back by 4 bases and J by 6 bases. Germline CDR1 reads SEHNR; CDR2 reads FQNEAQ (reference sequence). The CDR3 sequence is 14 residues long. Sequenced: naive CD4+ T cells sorted from blood. The subset: CD45RA+ positively selected. The rearrangement uses TRBV7-9 and TRBJ2-2, with 10 positions matching TRBD2. This receptor was taken from a young man in good health. CDR3 nucleotides: TGTGCCAGCAGCTCTAGCGGGAGCTCCGGGGAGCTGTTTTTT. Protein sequence: CASSSSGSSGELFF.